Below are 2 T cell receptor beta chains sequenced from a single sample in a study of cytomegalovirus exposure and HLA in healthy donors. PCR amplification relied on 60 Vbeta primers (plus 13 Jbeta primers). The method was immunoSEQ multiplex PCR; TCRdb's version includes in-frame clones alone and lacks a portion of them. The sample includes 80,000 to 100,000 clones, around 73% of them seen just once. The material sequenced was PBMCs. The receptors were gathered from a female donor in good health and CMV-seronegative.

The rearrangement links TRBV19 to TRBJ1-5; D not resolved. CDR1 and CDR2 (germline): LNHDA, SQIVND (reference sequence). V lost 7 bases and J lost 1, with 11 bases in between. The CDR3 consists of 14 residues. The DNA for the CDR3 is TGTGCCAGTACTTTGTCGGGGAGCAATCAGCCCCAGCATTTT. Translated, it gives CASTLSGSNQPQHF.

This clone was counted a few times. The gene calls are TRBV28 and TRBJ1-5; D unclear. The V gene's germline CDR1 is MDHEN and CDR2 SYDVKM. Trimming removed 2 bases from V and 0 bases from J, with 14 bases in between. The CDR3 length is 17 residues. The CDR3 region has the DNA TGTGCCAGCAGTTTAGATTCTGCGGGGTATAGCAATCAGCCCCAGCATTTT. It yields the protein CASSLDSAGYSNQPQHF.